Below are 15 T cell receptor beta chains sequenced from a single sample in a study of T cells in Graves' hyperthyroidism and ophthalmopathy. RNA transcripts yielded amplified TCR beta CDR3 regions. The study used the HTBI primer set for a first-round RT-PCR of the TCR CDR3. Using its own MiXCR run on the multiplex PCR reads, TCRdb lists one record per CDR3 protein. Of approximately 430,000 distinct CDR3 sequences in the sample, more than 15% were seen once. The sample taken for sequencing was blood. Receptor source: a young woman with Graves' hyperthyroidism.

This clonotype was recorded many times. The rearrangement links TRBV19 to TRBJ2-7, with 7 nucleotides matching TRBD2. The CDR3 covers 15 residues. The germline V gene encodes CDR1 LNHDA and CDR2 SQIVND (reference sequence). Trimming cost V 3 bases and J 2 bases; bases outside gene matches: 7. CDR3 residues: CASSMGGSVPYEQYF. CDR3 DNA: TGTGCCAGTAGTATGGGCGGGAGTGTCCCCTACGAGCAGTACTTC.

The table lists this clonotype with a few counts. The chain employs TRBV6-4 and TRBJ2-7; TRBD1 is a possible D gene (5 bases). The CDR3 has 14 residues. Germline V lookup: CDR1 MRHNA, CDR2 SNTAGT. V lost 10 bases and J lost 2, with 18 bases in between. Here the CDR3 DNA reads TGTGCCAACCTCAGGGAAGCCCTTCCCTACGAGCAGTACTTC. Its protein is CANLREALPYEQYF.

This clonotype appeared many times. CDR3 in DNA: TGCAGTGCTAGAGTTGGGGCCTCCACAGATACGCAGTATTTT. Its translation is CSARVGASTDTQYF. The chain has TRBV20-1 and TRBJ2-3; D is perhaps TRBD1 (5 bases). V was shortened by 1 base and J by 2 bases, with 10 bases between the two germline ends. The germline V gene encodes CDR1 DFQATT and CDR2 SNEGSKA (reference sequence). This CDR3 is built from 14 residues.

This rearrangement joins TRBV12-3 or TRBV12-4 to TRBJ2-3; 12 bases are shared with TRBD2. The V segment lost 6 bases and the J segment 4 bases; nucleotides outside the gene matches: 5. The CDR3 length is 15 residues. In DNA, the CDR3 is TGTGCCAGCAGGCATACTAGCGGGGGGTCAGATACGCAGTATTTT. Amino acid sequence: CASRHTSGGSDTQYF.

The chain has TRBV28 and TRBJ2-1, with TRBD2 matching 9 bases. This CDR3 region has 16 residues. V dropped 2 bases and J dropped 2; count of bases not matched to a gene: 4. CDR1 is MDHEN and CDR2 is SYDVKM in the germline V gene. The CDR3 reads CASSLASSGAYNEQFF. DNA of the CDR3: TGTGCCAGCAGTTTAGCGTCTAGCGGGGCCTACAATGAGCAGTTCTTC.

This clonotype was counted at least ten times. The chain couples TRBV19 to TRBJ1-1, with no clear D. Germline lookup yields CDR1 LNHDA and CDR2 SQIVND (reference sequence). The V end was cut by 5 bases, the J end by 5 bases, with 12 bases between. The CDR3 is 13 amino acids. The CDR3 loop is CASSGISGTEAFF. The CDR3 DNA reads TGTGCCAGTAGTGGAATTTCAGGAACTGAAGCTTTCTTT. The variable domain in full, completed from reference TRBV19 and TRBJ1-1, reads DGGITQSPKYLFRKEGQNVTLSCEQNLNHDAMYWYRQDPGQGLRLIYYSQIVNDFQKGDIAEGYSVSREKKESFPLTVTSAQKNPTAFYLCASSGISGTEAFFGQGTRLTVV.

This clonotype has at least ten counts. This sequence joins TRBV5-1 and TRBJ2-1; 9 nucleotides match TRBD1. CDR3 size: 13 residues. V shed 4 bases, J shed 8 bases, and the junction held 4 bases outside the gene matches. Germline loops: CDR1 SGHRS, CDR2 YFSETQ. The DNA for the CDR3 is TGCGCCAGCAGCGGGACAGGGCCCTATGAGCAGTTCTTC. Amino acids: CASSGTGPYEQFF.

This clonotype was detected a few times. The chain has TRBV7-8 and TRBJ2-7; D is possibly TRBD2 (6 bases). V shed 5 bases and J shed 0 bases, with 23 bases lying between them. The CDR3 runs 18 residues. Germline CDR1 is SGHVS and CDR2 is FQNEAQ. CDR3 bases: TGTGCCAGCAGCCTACCCCGGGTCCTAGCGTCGAGCTCCTACGAGCAGTACTTC. Translation: CASSLPRVLASSSYEQYF.

At least ten counts were recorded for this clonotype. The chain combines TRBV20-1 with TRBJ2-7, with TRBD1 matching over 9 bases. Germline CDR1 is DFQATT and CDR2 is SNEGSKA (reference sequence). The CDR3 has 15 amino acids. With 6 bases clipped from V and 0 bases from J, the junction kept 9 bases outside the gene matches. CDR3 protein: CSAVDRDRVSYEQYF. In nucleotides, the CDR3 is TGCAGTGCGGTCGACCGGGACAGGGTCTCCTACGAGCAGTACTTC.

CDR3 residues: CAGTGGSYNEQFF. DNA of the CDR3: TGTGCCGGGACGGGAGGCTCCTACAATGAGCAGTTCTTC. This chain joins TRBV6-2 or TRBV6-3 and TRBJ2-1; 7 bases fit TRBD2. The CDR3 is 13 amino acids. Trimming cost V 11 bases and J 0 bases; bases outside gene matches: 4. The germline V gene encodes CDR1 MNHEY and CDR2 SVGEGT.

The chain recombines TRBV5-1 with TRBJ1-2; 7 bases align to TRBD1. V shed 2 bases, J shed 4 bases, and the junction held 5 bases outside the gene matches. CDR3 length equals 14 residues. Germline V gene sequence: CDR1 SGHRS, CDR2 YFSETQ. CDR3 DNA: TGCGCCAGCAGCTTCAACAGGGGAGGCTATGGCTACACCTTC. It encodes CASSFNRGGYGYTF.

This clonotype has ten or more counts. The CDR3 DNA reads TGCAGTGCTAGGGCACTGGATTACCGCACTGAAGCTTTCTTT. Amino acid sequence: CSARALDYRTEAFF. J is TRBJ1-1 and V is TRBV20-1; D is undetermined. The germline gives CDR1 DFQATT, CDR2 SNEGSKA (reference sequence). This CDR3 has 14 residues. V dropped 3 bases and J dropped 4 bases, with 15 bases sitting between them.

The sample holds many counts of this clonotype. The chain recombines TRBV25-1 with TRBJ1-6, with no clear D. The V gene lost 1 base and the J gene lost 0 bases, with 7 bases spanning the gap. CDR3 size: 16 residues. Germline assignment: CDR1 MGHDK and CDR2 SYGVNS. CDR3 residues: CASSESRSSYNSPLHF. The DNA of the CDR3 is TGTGCCAGCAGTGAATCAAGGAGCTCCTATAATTCACCCCTCCACTTT.

The J gene is TRBJ1-3, the V gene TRBV20-1; D is unresolved. The germline V gene encodes CDR1 DFQATT and CDR2 SNEGSKA (reference sequence). The CDR3 extends over 12 amino acids. V was pared by 3 bases and J by 7 bases, with 10 bases between. Here the CDR3 DNA reads TGCAGTGCTAGGACGGCCGGGAACACCATATATTTT. Translating gives CSARTAGNTIYF.

Many counts were recorded for this clonotype. The genes are TRBV10-3 and TRBJ2-1; D is unresolved. Germline V lookup: CDR1 ENHRY, CDR2 SYGVKD. Trimming pared 7 bases from V and 6 bases from J, leaving 13 bases between. This CDR3 has 13 amino acids. The CDR3 nucleotides are TGTGCCATCAACCAGCCGGTGAGCAATGAGCAGTTCTTC. Protein sequence: CAINQPVSNEQFF.